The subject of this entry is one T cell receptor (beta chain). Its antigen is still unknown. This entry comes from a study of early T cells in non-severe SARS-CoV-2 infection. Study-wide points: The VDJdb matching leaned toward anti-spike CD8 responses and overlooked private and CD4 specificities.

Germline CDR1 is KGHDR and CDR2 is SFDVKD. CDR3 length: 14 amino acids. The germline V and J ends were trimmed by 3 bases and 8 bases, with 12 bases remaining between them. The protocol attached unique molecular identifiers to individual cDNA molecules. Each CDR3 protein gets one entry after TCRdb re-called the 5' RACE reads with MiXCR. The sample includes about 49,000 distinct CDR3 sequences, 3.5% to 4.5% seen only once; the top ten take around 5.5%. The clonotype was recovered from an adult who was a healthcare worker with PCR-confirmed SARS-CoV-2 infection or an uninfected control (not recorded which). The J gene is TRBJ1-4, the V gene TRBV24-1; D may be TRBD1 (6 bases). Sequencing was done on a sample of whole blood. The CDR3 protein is CATSDTGRGEKLFF. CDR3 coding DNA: TGTGCCACCAGTGATACCGGCAGGGGCGAAAAACTGTTTTTT.